This T cell receptor (beta chain) comes out of a study of CD8 T cells in Susac syndrome. Broader study findings: The study recognized that its TCR sequencing and HLA analysis covered a relatively small number of individuals.

While serving as controls, healthy donors were matched for age and sex. Negative isolation was used for CD8+ and CD4+ T cells, and FACS enrichment was applied to TEMRA cells. RNA totalling roughly 0.45 to 1 ug underwent reverse transcription with random hexamers. By means of immunoSEQ multiplex PCR, TCR beta CDR3 spanning 54 Vbeta and 13 Jbeta underwent amplification. One entry per CDR3 protein, called by TCRdb with MiXCR from the immunoSEQ multiplex PCR reads. The profile shows 50,000 to 65,000 distinct CDR3 sequences, 90% to 95% of them singletons. In its sample, this clonotype was seen once. Its antigen is still unknown. An end of the junction does not agree with germline; a read error may underlie this. This CDR3 comprises 14 residues. CDR1 SEHNR and CDR2 FQNEAQ come from the germline V gene (reference sequence).

Sample: CD8+ T cells from PBMCs. The chain carries TRBV7-9 and TRBJ2-7, with D possibly being TRBD1 (6 bases). The sequence came from a human donor in good health. The DNA of the CDR3 is TGTGCCAGCAGCTTAGCCGACAGGACCTACGGGCAGTACTTC. The encoded protein is CASSLADRTYGQYF.